What follows are 4 T cell receptor beta chains derived from one specimen sequenced in a study of cytomegalovirus exposure and HLA in healthy donors. PCR was performed using 60 Vbeta and 13 Jbeta primers. Produced via immunoSEQ multiplex PCR; TCRdb's table is partial and in-frame only. The sample holds over 100,000 clones, less than 90% seen once. The sample was PBMCs. These receptors all stem from a middle-aged man in good health and CMV-seronegative.

This sequence joins TRBV5-5 and TRBJ2-2; a weak D match, TRBD2 (6 bases). The germline gives CDR1 SGHKS, CDR2 YYEKEE (reference sequence). The CDR3 loop spans 14 amino acids. The V and J ends lost 4 bases and 5 bases respectively, with 12 bases between them. CDR3 in amino acids: CASSPRGTTGELFF. In DNA, the CDR3 is TGTGCCAGCAGCCCCCGAGGGACTACCGGGGAGCTGTTTTTT.

The chain employs TRBV19 and TRBJ2-7; D possibly corresponds to TRBD2 (6 bases). CDR3 length: 14 amino acids. Trimming left V 5 bases short and J 2 bases short, with 13 bases between. Germline V gives CDR1 LNHDA, CDR2 SQIVND (reference sequence). The CDR3 protein is CASSAPGLTYEQYF. CDR3 coding DNA: TGTGCCAGTAGTGCACCGGGACTGACCTACGAGCAGTACTTC.

This clone was observed a few times. The sample carries other DNA sequences with the same CDR3. This chain connects TRBV27 to TRBJ2-5; 15 nucleotides match TRBD2. This CDR3 has 16 amino acids. Germline-derived CDR1 and CDR2 are MNHEY and SMNVEV (reference sequence). V was clipped by 7 bases and J by 5 bases; unmatched bases: 8. Here the CDR3 DNA reads TGTGCCAGCACCCAAGGACTAGCGGGGGGGCGTGAGACCCAGTACTTC. It codes for CASTQGLAGGRETQYF.

This clone was seen a few times. The V gene is TRBV5-4, the J gene TRBJ2-5, with D perhaps TRBD1 (5 bases). V lost 3 bases and J lost 2, with 11 bases in between. Germline assignment: CDR1 SGHNT and CDR2 YYREEE (reference sequence). The CDR3 is made up of 14 amino acids. CDR3 DNA sequence: TGTGCCAGCAGCTCTAGGGGCCAACAAGAGACCCAGTACTTC. Its translation is CASSSRGQQETQYF.